The clone carrying this TCR beta chain appeared a single time. CDR1 is LGHDT and CDR2 is YNNKEL in the germline V gene (reference sequence). The CDR3 totals 15 residues. The trim removed 5 bases at V and 2 bases at J, leaving 5 bases unmatched. The entry originates in a study of blood T cell repertoires in COVID-19. Study in general: Material from acute and convalescent COVID-19 was sourced from the United States, Italy and Spain.

Original handling: Estimated nucleated cell counts came from reference gene primer amplification. The assay was immunoSEQ multiplex PCR, and TCRdb's table has in-frame clones only and misses some. V and J calls plus clone size are reproduced from that table; the DNA served to infer D and trimming. The table shows just over 250,000 clones, with approximately 89% occurring only once. This sequence joins TRBV3-1 (or the pseudogene TRBV3-2) and TRBJ1-2, with 10 bases fitting TRBD1. Material: peripheral blood. The receptor's source is a woman aged 50 to 60 with acute or convalescent COVID-19. The CDR3 spells CASSDTGQGNYGYTF. Written as DNA, the CDR3 is TGTGCCAGCAGCGATACGGGACAGGGGAACTATGGCTACACCTTC.